Presented here are 5 T cell receptor beta chains from one specimen sequenced in a study of T cells in narcolepsy. Measured with immunoSEQ multiplex PCR; TCRdb has only the in-frame clones, and not every one. The repertoire holds 35,000 to 40,000 clones, about 85% seen once, with approximately 1.7% in the top ten. The material sequenced was CD45RA- memory CD4+ T cells from PBMCs. The receptors shown here come from a human donor with narcolepsy.

The chain combines TRBV6-1 with TRBJ2-1; D possibly matches TRBD1 or TRBD2 (5 bases each). Germline V gives CDR1 MNHNS, CDR2 SASEGT. This CDR3 contains 14 residues. V was shortened by 11 bases and J by 3 bases, with 17 bases between the two germline ends. CDR3 in amino acids: CASARGPNYNEQFF. In DNA form, the CDR3 reads TGTGCCTCCGCACGGGGACCGAACTACAATGAGCAGTTCTTC.

The rearrangement joins TRBV1 to TRBJ2-7; TRBD2 was called by the table and not checked on the DNA. TRBV1 is annotated as a pseudogene. The CDR3 has 15 residues. The CDR3 spells CTSSQTSGGAYEQYF. The CDR3 DNA follows: TGCACCAGCAGCCAAACTAGCGGGGGAGCCTACGAGCAGTACTTC.

CDR3 in amino acids: CASRGRGSDYNYGYTF. DNA of the CDR3: TGTGCCAGCAGAGGTCGGGGGTCAGACTATAACTATGGCTACACCTTC. This chain links TRBV5-6 with TRBJ1-2; possible D gene TRBD1, 5 bases. V shed 5 bases and J shed 1 base, with 18 bases lying between them. Germline CDR1 reads SGHDT; CDR2 reads YYEEEE. CDR3 size: 16 residues.

This clone was detected once. V and J are TRBV6-5 and TRBJ1-3, with a weak D call TRBD1 (5 bases). The CDR3 length is 16 residues. Germline CDR1 reads MNHEY; CDR2 reads SVGAGI. Trimming cost V 2 bases and J 1 base, with 12 bases left between them. In nucleotides, the CDR3 is TGTGCCAGCAGTTACGGGTCAGGGTCATCTGGAAACACCATATATTTT. This translates into CASSYGSGSSGNTIYF.

This chain joins TRBV4-3 and TRBJ1-4; D call uncertain. With 0 bases removed from V and 7 bases from J, the gap between germline ends came to 24 bases. This CDR3 comprises 19 residues. Germline CDR1 and CDR2: LGHNA and YSLEER. The CDR3 loop reads CASSQDRAAHSTFAEKLFF. As DNA, the CDR3 is TGCGCCAGCAGCCAAGATCGCGCGGCCCACAGCACCTTCGCTGAAAAACTGTTTTTT.